This T cell receptor (beta chain) emerged from a study of cytomegalovirus exposure and HLA in healthy donors. Across the whole study: Tens of millions of unique TCR sequences came from HLA-typed donors in an early release.

The PCR was carried out with 60 Vbeta primers and 13 Jbeta primers. Assay: immunoSEQ multiplex PCR; the TCRdb copy retains only in-frame clones and omits some. The repertoire has about 170,000 clones, roughly 83% of them found once; the top ten carry 2% to 2.5%. V lost 5 bases and J 4 bases, leaving 14 bases between the germline ends. The CDR3 sequence is 14 residues long. The germline V gene encodes CDR1 SGHVS and CDR2 FNYEAQ. The sequence came from a woman aged 45-65 years in good health and CMV-seronegative. The chain employs TRBV7-6 and TRBJ1-2; tentative D call: TRBD1 (6 bases). The specimen was PBMCs. This chain's CDR3 is CASSPDRMAYGYTF. The CDR3 DNA reads as TGTGCCAGCAGCCCAGACAGGATGGCCTATGGCTACACCTTC.